This entry is about one TCR beta chain. Its antigen specificity is not known. There are no base qualities to consult, and no much larger clone falls within one base. The sample originates from a study of T cells in narcolepsy listed by TCRdb under 2018. For context, the study as a whole: Healthy control donors were enrolled in the study alongside patients who had narcolepsy type 1 or type 2 (NT1, NT2). The study sought autoreactive T cells targeting hypocretin neuron self-antigens (hypocretin, TRIB2) in narcolepsy patients, using TCR Vbeta sequencing to track clonotypes in blood and CSF. The study at large found these results: According to the report, autoreactive clonotypes were detected serially in the blood of the same patients and of different patients, but not in healthy controls. Plots comparing CSF and blood CD4+ T cell clonotypes from the same patient highlighted HCRT-specific and TRIB2-specific autoreactive clonotypes. Certain blood memory CD4+ repertoires from patients and controls had no sequences that matched autoreactive T cell clones. Numbers of sequenced blood memory CD4+ clonotypes were comparable, averaging around 40,000 in patients and roughly 30,000 in controls.

Inclusive of the bounding cysteine and phenylalanine, the CDR3 is 11 residues long. CDR3 DNA only is kept here, 33 bases in frame from base 1. V is clipped by 10 bases and J by 6 bases, and the sequence between their germline boundaries is 11 bases long. CDR1 MNHEY and CDR2 SVGAGI were looked up in the germline V gene. The library was generated by the immunoSEQ multiplex PCR assay. TCRdb carries this immuneACCESS record with in-frame sequences only. Its versions omit some clonotypes, under half of them owing to an unresolved V gene in the studies checked, with the rest unexplained. This sample gives about 15,000 clones in total; approximately 85% of them show up just once. Over 35% of the sample rests with the top ten. For TCR Vbeta sequencing, memory CD4+ T cells were sorted ex vivo from the peripheral blood of both healthy controls and narcolepsy patients.

The sequence joins TRBV6-5 to TRBJ2-3, and TRBD1 may be the D gene, going by 5 matching bases. The receptor was isolated from a human donor in good health. Material: memory (CD45RA-) CD4+ T cells from blood. The cell subset or site label, as the study defines it: memory T cells sorted ex vivo from peripheral blood. The CDR3 protein: CATSQGDTQYF. The nucleotide sequence is TGTGCCACCAGCCAGGGCGATACGCAGTATTTT.